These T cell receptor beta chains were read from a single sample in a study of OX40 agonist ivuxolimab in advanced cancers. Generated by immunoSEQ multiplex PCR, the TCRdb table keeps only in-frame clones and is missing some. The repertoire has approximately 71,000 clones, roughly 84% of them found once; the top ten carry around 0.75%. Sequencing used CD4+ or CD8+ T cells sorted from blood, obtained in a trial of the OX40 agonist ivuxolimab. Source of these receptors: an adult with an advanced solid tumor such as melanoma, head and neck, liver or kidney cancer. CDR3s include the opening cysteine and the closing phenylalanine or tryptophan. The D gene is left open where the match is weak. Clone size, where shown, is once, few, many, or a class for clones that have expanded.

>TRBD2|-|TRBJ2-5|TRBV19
TGTGCCAGTTCCTTTAGCGGGAAAGAGACCCAGTACTTC
CASSFSGKETQYF
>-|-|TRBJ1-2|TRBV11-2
TGTGCCAGCAGCGCCGAAGGGGATGGCTACACCTTC
CASSAEGDGYTF
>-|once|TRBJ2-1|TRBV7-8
TGTGCCAGCAGCTTGGGCGGAGGCTCCTACAATGAGCAGTTCTTC
CASSLGGGSYNEQFF
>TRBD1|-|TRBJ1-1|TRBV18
TGTGCCAGCTCACCACCAGGGACAGGAAACACTGAAGCTTTCTTT
CASSPPGTGNTEAFF
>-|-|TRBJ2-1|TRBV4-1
TGCGCCAGCAGCCCGCCAGGGAGGAGCTCCTACAATGAGCAGTTCTTC
CASSPPGRSSYNEQFF
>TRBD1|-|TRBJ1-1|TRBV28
TGTGCCAGCAGTACCGGACAGGGAGGGTTCACTGAAGCTTTCTTT
CASSTGQGGFTEAFF
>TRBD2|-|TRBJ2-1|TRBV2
TGTGCCAGCTCTCGGACTAGCAGTAATGAGCAGTTCTTC
CASSRTSSNEQFF
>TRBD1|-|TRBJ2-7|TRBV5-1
TGCGCCAGCAGCCAAGGGACAGGGGGGATCGACGAGCAGTACTTC
CASSQGTGGIDEQYF
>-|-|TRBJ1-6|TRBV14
TGTGCCAGCAGCCAAGTTAACTCCTATAATTCACCCCTCCACTTT
CASSQVNSYNSPLHF
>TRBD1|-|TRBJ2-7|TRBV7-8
TGTGCCAGCAGCTTAGCCCGGGACAGGACGTCCGAGCAGTACTTC
CASSLARDRTSEQYF
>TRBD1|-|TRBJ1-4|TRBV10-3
TGTGCCATCAGTGGGACAGGTCTTAATGAAAAACTGTTTTTT
CAISGTGLNEKLFF
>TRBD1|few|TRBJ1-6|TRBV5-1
TGCGCCAGCAGCTTGTTCGGACAGGGCTCCTATAATTCACCCCTCCACTTT
CASSLFGQGSYNSPLHF
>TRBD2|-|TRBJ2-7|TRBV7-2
TGTGCCAGCAGCACGGGACTAGCGGGGGCCTACGAGCAGTACTTC
CASSTGLAGAYEQYF
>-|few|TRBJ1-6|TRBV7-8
TGTGCCAGCAGCTTAGTTTCGGGGGGGACCTATAATTCACCCCTCCACTTT
CASSLVSGGTYNSPLHF
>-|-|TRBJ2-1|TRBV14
TGTGCCAGCAGCCAAGCCCCCCGATTTCAGGGAGGCAGCATATCAAGCTCCTACAATGAGCAGTTCTTC
CASSQAPRFQGGSISSSYNEQFF
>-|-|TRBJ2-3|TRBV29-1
TGCAGCGTTGACGTCTACACAGATACGCAGTATTTT
CSVDVYTDTQYF
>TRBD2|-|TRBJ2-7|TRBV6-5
TGTGCCAGCAGTTCGACTAGCGGTACCTACGAGCAGTACTTC
CASSSTSGTYEQYF
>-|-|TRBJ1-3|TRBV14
TGTGCCACTAGAGCACGGTTGTCTGGAAACACCATATATTTT
CATRARLSGNTIYF
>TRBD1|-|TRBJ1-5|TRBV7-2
TGTGCCAGCAGCCGCCGGGGACAGGGCAATCAGCCCCAGCATTTT
CASSRRGQGNQPQHF
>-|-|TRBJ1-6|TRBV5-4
TGTGCCAGCAGCGAGGCAGGGTATAATTCACCCCTCCACTTT
CASSEAGYNSPLHF
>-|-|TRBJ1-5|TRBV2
TGTGCCAGCAGGGCTCTCGGTCAGCCCCAGCATTTT
CASRALGQPQHF
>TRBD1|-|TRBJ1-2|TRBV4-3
TGCGCCAGCAGCCCCCGACAGGGGGCTAACTATGGCTACACCTTC
CASSPRQGANYGYTF
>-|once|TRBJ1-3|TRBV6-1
TGTGCCAGCAGACCCGGGGCTGGTTCTGGAAACACCATATATTTT
CASRPGAGSGNTIYF
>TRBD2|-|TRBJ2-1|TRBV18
TGTGCCAGCTCACCACAACTAGCGGAAATCAATGAGCAGTTCTTC
CASSPQLAEINEQFF
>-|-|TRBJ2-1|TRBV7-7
TGTGCTAGCAGCTTAGGGACCGAAGCCCGCTCCTACAATGAGCAGTTCTTC
CASSLGTEARSYNEQFF
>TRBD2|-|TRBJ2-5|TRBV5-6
TGTGCCAGCAGCTTGATTCGGGAGGGACAAGAGACCCAGTACTTC
CASSLIREGQETQYF
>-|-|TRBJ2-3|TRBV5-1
TGCGCCAGCAGCCCAGGGACACACCGAGGGACAGATACGCAGTATTTT
CASSPGTHRGTDTQYF
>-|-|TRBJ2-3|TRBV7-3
TGTGCCAGCAGCGGGCCCGGAGGTACGCAGTATTTT
CASSGPGGTQYF
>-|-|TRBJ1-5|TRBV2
TGTGCCAGCCGAAGGTCAGGGATGGGTCAGCCCCAGCATTTT
CASRRSGMGQPQHF
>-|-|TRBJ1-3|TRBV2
TGTGCCAGCAGCCCTCAGGTAGACACCATATATTTT
CASSPQVDTIYF
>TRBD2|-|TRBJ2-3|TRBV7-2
TGTGCCAGCAGCTTAGGCGGGGGGGCCAGCACAGATACGCAGTATTTT
CASSLGGGASTDTQYF
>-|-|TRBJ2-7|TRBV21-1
TGTGCCAGCAACAAGGCGACAGGGTGGATCTCCTACGAGCAGTACTTC
CASNKATGWISYEQYF
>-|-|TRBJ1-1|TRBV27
TGTGCCAGCAGTTTCTACTCCGGGGGATACACTGAAGCTTTCTTT
CASSFYSGGYTEAFF
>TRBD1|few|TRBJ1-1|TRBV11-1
TGTGCCAGCAGCTTAGCCGGGACAGGGGGCACTGAAGCTTTCTTT
CASSLAGTGGTEAFF
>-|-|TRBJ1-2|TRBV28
TGTGCCAGCACCCCACGAATCGACTATGGCTACACCTTC
CASTPRIDYGYTF
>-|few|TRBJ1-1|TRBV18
TGTGCCAGCTCCGGGACACCGGGCGACACTGAAGCTTTCTTT
CASSGTPGDTEAFF
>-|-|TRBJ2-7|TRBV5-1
TGCGCCAGCAGCTCTTACTACGAGCAGTACTTC
CASSSYYEQYF
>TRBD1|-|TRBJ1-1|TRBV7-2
TGTGCCAGCACCCCAAACAGGGGAGTAAATGAAGCTTTCTTT
CASTPNRGVNEAFF
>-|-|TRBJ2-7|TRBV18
TGTGCCAGCTCACCACCGGCCTGGGACGGCTCCTACGAGCAGTACTTC
CASSPPAWDGSYEQYF
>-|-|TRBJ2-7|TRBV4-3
TGCGCCAGCAGCCAAGCCACCTCTGGCGGGGACTTCTCCTACGAGCAGTACTTC
CASSQATSGGDFSYEQYF
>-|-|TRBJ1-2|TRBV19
TGTGCCAGTAGTATAGGTTCAGAAACCTATGGCTACACCTTC
CASSIGSETYGYTF
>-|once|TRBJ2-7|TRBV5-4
TGTGCCAGCAGCTTGGCCGAGTGGATCTGGGGCGAGCAGTACTTC
CASSLAEWIWGEQYF
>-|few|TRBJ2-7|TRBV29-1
TGCAGCGTCCCAGCGCCGGGACGGACCTACGAGCAGTACTTC
CSVPAPGRTYEQYF
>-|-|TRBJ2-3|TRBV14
TGTGCCAGCAGCGGGTCCACAGATACGCAGTATTTT
CASSGSTDTQYF
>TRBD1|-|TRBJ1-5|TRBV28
TGTGCCAGCAGTTCAGGGGGCGAGGGTCATCAGCCCCAGCATTTT
CASSSGGEGHQPQHF
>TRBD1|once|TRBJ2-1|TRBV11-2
TGTGCCAGCAGCCTGGACAGGGAAGATACCCAGCAGTTCTTC
CASSLDREDTQQFF
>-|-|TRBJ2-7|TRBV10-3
TGTGCCATCAGCGCTAGATCGGGGATCTCATCCTACGAGCAGTACTTC
CAISARSGISSYEQYF
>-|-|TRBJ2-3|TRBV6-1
TGTGCCAGCAGTGAAAACGGAGATACGCAGTATTTT
CASSENGDTQYF